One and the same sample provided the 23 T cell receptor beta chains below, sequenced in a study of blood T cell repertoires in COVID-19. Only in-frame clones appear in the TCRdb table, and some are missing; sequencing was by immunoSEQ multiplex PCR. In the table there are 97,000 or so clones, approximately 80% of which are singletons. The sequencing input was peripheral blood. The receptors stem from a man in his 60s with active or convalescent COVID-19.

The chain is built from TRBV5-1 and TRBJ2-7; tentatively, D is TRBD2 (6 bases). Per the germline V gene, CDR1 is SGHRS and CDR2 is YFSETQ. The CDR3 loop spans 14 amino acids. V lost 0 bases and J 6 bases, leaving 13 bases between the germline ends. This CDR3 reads CASSLGSQGGEQYV. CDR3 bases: TGCGCCAGCAGCTTGGGGAGCCAGGGAGGCGAGCAGTACGTC.

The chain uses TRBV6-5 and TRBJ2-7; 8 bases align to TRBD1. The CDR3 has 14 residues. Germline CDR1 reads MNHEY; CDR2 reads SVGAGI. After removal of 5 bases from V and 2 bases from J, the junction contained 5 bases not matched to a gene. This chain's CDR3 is CASSTRQGTYEQYV. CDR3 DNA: TGTGCCAGCAGTACCCGACAGGGGACCTACGAGCAGTACGTC.

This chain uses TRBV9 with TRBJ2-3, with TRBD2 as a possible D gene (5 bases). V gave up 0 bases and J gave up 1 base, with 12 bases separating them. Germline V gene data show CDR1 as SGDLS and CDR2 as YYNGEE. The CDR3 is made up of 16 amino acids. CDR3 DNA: TGTGCCAGCAGCGTAGTCCCTAGCAGCCGCACAGATACGCAGTATTTT. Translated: CASSVVPSSRTDTQYF.

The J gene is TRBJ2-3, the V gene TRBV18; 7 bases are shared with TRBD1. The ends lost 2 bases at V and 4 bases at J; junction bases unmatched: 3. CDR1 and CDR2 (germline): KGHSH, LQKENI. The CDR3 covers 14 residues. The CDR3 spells CASSPDRDSDTQYF. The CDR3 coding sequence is TGTGCCAGCTCACCAGACAGGGATTCAGATACGCAGTATTTT.

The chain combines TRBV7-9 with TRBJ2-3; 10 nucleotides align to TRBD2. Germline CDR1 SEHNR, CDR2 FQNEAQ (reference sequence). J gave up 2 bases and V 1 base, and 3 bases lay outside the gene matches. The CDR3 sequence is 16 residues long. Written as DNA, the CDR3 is TGTGCCAGCAGCTTAGGGACTAGCGGAGACACAGATACGCAGTATTTT. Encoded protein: CASSLGTSGDTDTQYF.

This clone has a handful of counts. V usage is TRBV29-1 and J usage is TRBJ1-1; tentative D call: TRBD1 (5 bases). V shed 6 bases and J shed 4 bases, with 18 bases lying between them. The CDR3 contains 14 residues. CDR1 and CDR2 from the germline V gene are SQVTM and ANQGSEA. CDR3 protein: CSVKLRGRFTEAFF. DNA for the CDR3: TGCAGCGTGAAGCTTAGGGGTCGATTCACTGAAGCTTTCTTT. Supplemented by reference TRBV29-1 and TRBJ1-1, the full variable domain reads SAVISQKPSRDICQRGTSLTIQCQVDSQVTMMFWYRQQPGQSLTLIATANQGSEATYESGFVIDKFPISRPNLTFSTLTVSNMSPEDSSIYLCSVKLRGRFTEAFFGQGTRLTVV.

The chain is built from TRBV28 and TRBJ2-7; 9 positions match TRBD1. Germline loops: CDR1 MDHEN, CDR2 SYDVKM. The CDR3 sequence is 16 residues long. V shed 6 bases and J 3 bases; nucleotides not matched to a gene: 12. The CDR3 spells CASSPLPGQGDYEQYF. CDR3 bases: TGTGCCAGCAGCCCTCTTCCGGGACAGGGTGACTACGAGCAGTACTTC.

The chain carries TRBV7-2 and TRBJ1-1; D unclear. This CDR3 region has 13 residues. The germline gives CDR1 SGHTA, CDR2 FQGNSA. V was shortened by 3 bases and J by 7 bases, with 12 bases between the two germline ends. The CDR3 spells CASSLRAADEAFF. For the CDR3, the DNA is TGTGCCAGCAGCTTGAGGGCGGCCGATGAAGCTTTCTTT.

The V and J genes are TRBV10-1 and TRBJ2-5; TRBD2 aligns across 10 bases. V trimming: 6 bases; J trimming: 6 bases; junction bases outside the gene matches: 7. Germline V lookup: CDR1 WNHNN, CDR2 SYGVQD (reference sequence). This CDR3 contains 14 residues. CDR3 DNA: TGCGCCAGCAGGGGGACTAGCGACGTACAGACCCAGTACTTC. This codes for CASRGTSDVQTQYF.

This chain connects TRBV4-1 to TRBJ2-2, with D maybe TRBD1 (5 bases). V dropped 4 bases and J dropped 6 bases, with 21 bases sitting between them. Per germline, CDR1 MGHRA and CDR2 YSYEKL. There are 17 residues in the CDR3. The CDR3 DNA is TGCGCCAGCAGCCCCCCCAGGGCTAAAGGGAAGGCCGGGGAGCTGTTTTTT. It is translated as CASSPPRAKGKAGELFF.

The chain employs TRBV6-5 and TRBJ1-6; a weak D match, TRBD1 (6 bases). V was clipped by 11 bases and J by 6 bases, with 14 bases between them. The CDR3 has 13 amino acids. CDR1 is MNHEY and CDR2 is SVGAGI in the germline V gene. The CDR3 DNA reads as TGTGCCTGCCGGGACACCACTAATTCACCCCTCCACTTT. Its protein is CACRDTTNSPLHF.

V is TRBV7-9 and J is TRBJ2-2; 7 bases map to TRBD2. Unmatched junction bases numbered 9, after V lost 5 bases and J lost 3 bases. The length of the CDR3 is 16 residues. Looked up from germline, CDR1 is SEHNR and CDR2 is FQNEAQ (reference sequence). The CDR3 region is CASSRRAGVHTGELFF. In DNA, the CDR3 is TGTGCCAGCAGCCGAAGGGCGGGAGTGCACACCGGGGAGCTGTTTTTT.

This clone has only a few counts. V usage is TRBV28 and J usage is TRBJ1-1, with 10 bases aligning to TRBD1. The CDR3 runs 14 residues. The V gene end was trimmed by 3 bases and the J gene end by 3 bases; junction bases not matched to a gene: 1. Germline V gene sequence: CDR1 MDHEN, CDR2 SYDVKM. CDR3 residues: CASSLTGGYTEAFF. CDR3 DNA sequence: TGTGCCAGCAGTTTGACAGGGGGCTACACTGAAGCTTTCTTT.

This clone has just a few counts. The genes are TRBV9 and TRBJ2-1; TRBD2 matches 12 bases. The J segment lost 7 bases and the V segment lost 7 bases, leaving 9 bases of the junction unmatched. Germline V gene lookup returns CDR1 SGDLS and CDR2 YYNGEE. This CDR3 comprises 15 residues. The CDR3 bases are TGTGCCAGCTCTACTAGCGGGAGGCCGGGGAATGAGCAGTTCTTC. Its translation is CASSTSGRPGNEQFF.

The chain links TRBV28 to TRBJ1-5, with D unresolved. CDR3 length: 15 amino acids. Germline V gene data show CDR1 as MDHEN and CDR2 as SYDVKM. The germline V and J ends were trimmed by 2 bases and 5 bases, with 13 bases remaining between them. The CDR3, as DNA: TGTGCCAGCAGTTTAGGCTCGGCGGGGTATCAGCCCCAGCATTTT. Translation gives CASSLGSAGYQPQHF. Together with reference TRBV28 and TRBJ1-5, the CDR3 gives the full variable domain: DVKVTQSSRYLVKRTGEKVFLECVQDMDHENMFWYRQDPGLGLRLIYFSYDVKMKEKGDIPEGYSVSREKKERFSLILESASTNQTSMYLCASSLGSAGYQPQHFGDGTRLSIL.

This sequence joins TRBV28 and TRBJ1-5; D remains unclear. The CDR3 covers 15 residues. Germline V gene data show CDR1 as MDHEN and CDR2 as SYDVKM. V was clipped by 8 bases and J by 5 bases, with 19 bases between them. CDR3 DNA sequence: TGTGCCAGCTCGCTAGGAGGCATATCACATCAGCCCCAGCATTTT. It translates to CASSLGGISHQPQHF. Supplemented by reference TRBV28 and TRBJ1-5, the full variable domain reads DVKVTQSSRYLVKRTGEKVFLECVQDMDHENMFWYRQDPGLGLRLIYFSYDVKMKEKGDIPEGYSVSREKKERFSLILESASTNQTSMYLCASSLGGISHQPQHFGDGTRLSIL.

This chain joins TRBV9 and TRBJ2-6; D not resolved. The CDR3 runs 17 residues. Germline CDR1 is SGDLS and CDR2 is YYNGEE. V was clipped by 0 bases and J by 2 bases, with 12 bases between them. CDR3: CASSVESGLAGANVLTF. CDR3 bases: TGTGCCAGCAGCGTAGAATCCGGGTTAGCTGGGGCCAACGTCCTGACTTTC.

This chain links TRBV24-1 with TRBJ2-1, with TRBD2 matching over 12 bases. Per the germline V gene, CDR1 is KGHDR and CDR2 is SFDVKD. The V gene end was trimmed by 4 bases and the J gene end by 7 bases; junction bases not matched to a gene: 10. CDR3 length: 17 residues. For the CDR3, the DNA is TGTGCCACCAGTGACCCTAGAGGACTAGCGGGAAGGAATGAGCAGTTCTTC. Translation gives CATSDPRGLAGRNEQFF.

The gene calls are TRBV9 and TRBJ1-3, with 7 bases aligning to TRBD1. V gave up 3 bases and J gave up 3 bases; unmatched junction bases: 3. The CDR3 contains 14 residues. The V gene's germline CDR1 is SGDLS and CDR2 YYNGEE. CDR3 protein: CASSGGQIGNTIYF. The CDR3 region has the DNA TGTGCCAGCAGCGGGGGACAGATTGGAAACACCATATATTTT.

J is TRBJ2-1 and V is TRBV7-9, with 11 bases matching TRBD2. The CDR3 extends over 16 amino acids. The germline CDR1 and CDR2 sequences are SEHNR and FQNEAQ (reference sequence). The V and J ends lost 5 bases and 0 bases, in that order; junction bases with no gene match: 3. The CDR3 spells CASSPLAGGSYNEQFF. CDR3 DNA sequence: TGTGCCAGCAGCCCTCTAGCGGGAGGCTCCTACAATGAGCAGTTCTTC. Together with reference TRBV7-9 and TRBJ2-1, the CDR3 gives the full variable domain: DTGVSQNPRHKITKRGQNVTFRCDPISEHNRLYWYRQTLGQGPEFLTYFQNEAQLEKSRLLSDRFSAERPKGSFSTLEIQRTEQGDSAMYLCASSPLAGGSYNEQFFGPGTRLTVL.

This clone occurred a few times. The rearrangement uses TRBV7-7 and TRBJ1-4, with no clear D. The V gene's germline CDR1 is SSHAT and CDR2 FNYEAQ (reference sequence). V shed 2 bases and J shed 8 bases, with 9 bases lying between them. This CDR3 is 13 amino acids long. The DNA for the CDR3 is TGTGCCAGCAGCTTAAGGAGAGGGGAAAAACTGTTTTTT. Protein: CASSLRRGEKLFF.

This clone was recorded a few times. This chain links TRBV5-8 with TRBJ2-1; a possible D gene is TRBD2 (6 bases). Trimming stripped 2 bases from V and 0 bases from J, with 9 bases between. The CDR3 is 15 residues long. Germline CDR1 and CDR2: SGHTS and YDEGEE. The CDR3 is CASSFYGSSYNEQFF. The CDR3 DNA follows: TGTGCCAGCAGCTTTTACGGGAGCTCCTACAATGAGCAGTTCTTC.

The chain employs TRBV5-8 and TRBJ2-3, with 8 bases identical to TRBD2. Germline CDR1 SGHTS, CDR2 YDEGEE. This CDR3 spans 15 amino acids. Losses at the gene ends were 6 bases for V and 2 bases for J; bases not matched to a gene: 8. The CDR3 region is CASNSGGRNTDTQYF. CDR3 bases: TGTGCCAGCAACTCGGGAGGGCGGAACACAGATACGCAGTATTTT.